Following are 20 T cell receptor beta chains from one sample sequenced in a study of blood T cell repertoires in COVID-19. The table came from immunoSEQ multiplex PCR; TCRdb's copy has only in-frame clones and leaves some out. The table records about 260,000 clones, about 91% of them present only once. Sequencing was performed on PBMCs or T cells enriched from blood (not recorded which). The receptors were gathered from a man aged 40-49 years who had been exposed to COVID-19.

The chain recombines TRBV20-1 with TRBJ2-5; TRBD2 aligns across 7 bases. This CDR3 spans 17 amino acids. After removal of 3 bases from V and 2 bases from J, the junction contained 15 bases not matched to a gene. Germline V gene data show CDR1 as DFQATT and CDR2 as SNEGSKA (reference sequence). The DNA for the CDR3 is TGCAGTGCTAGTTCTAATACCGTCGGGGACTATCAAGAGACCCAGTACTTC. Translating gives CSASSNTVGDYQETQYF.

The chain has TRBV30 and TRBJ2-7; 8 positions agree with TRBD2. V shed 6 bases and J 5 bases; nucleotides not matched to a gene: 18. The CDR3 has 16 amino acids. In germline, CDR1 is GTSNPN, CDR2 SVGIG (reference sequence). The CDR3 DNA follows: TGTGCCTGCCAACCCCCTCCGGGAGGGCCCGTTCACGAGCAGTACTTC. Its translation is CACQPPPGGPVHEQYF.

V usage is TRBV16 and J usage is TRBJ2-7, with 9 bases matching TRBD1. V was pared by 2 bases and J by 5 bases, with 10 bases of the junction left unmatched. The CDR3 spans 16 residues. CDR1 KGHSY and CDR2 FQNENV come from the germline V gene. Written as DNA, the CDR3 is TGTGCCAGCAGCCAACTTTTCGACAGGGGGATGGACGAGCAGTACTTC. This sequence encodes CASSQLFDRGMDEQYF.

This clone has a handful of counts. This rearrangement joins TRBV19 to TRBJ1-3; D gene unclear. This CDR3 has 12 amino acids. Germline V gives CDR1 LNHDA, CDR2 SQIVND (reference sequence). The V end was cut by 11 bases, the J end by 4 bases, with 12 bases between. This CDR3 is CAADSNGNTIYF. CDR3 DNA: TGTGCCGCGGACTCAAACGGAAACACCATATATTTT.

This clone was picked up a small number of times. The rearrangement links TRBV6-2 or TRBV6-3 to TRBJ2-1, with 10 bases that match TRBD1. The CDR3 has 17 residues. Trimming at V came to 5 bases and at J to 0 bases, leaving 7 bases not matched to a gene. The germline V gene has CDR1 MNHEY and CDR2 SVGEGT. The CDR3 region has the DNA TGTGCCAGCAGTAAACCGGGACAGGGGTACTCCTACAATGAGCAGTTCTTC. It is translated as CASSKPGQGYSYNEQFF.

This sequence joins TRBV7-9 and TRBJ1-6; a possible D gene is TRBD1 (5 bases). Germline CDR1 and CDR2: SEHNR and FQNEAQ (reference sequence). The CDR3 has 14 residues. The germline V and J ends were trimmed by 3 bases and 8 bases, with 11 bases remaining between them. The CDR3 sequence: CASSLGHPDSPLHF. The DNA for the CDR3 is TGTGCCAGCAGCTTGGGGCACCCCGATTCACCCCTCCACTTT.

The CDR3 is CASSQAGNTEAFF. CDR3 bases: TGTGCCAGCAGCCAAGCCGGGAACACTGAAGCTTTCTTT. J is TRBJ1-1 and V is TRBV14; D is unclear. The V end was cut by 1 base, the J end by 1 base, with 4 bases between. Per the germline V gene, CDR1 is SGHDN and CDR2 is FVKESK. The CDR3 covers 13 residues.

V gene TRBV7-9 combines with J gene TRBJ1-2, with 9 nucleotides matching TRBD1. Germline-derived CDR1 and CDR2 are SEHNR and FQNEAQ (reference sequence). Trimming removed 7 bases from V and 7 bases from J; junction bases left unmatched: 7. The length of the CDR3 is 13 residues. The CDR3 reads CASNTGGAGGYTF. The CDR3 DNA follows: TGTGCCAGCAACACAGGGGGCGCGGGTGGCTACACCTTC. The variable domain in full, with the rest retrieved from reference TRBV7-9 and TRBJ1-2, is DTGVSQNPRHKITKRGQNVTFRCDPISEHNRLYWYRQTLGQGPEFLTYFQNEAQLEKSRLLSDRFSAERPKGSFSTLEIQRTEQGDSAMYLCASNTGGAGGYTFGSGTRLTVV.

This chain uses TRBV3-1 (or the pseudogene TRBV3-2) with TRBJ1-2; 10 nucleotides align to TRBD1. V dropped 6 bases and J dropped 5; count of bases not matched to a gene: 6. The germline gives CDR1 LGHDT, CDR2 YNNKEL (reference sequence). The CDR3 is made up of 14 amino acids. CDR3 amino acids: CASSLGDRGYGYTF. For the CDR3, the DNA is TGTGCCAGCAGTTTAGGGGACAGGGGATATGGCTACACCTTC.

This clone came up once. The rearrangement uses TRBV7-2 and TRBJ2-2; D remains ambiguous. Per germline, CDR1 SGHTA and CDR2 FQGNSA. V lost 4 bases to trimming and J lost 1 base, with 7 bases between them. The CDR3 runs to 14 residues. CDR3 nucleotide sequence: TGTGCCAGCAGCTCGTTTCTGAACACCGGGGAGCTGTTTTTT. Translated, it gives CASSSFLNTGELFF.

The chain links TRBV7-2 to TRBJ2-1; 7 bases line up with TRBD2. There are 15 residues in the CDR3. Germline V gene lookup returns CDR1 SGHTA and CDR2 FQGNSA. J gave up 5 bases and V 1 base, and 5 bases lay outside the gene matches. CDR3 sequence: CASSLVAGENNEQFF. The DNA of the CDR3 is TGTGCCAGCAGCTTAGTTGCGGGAGAGAACAATGAGCAGTTCTTC.

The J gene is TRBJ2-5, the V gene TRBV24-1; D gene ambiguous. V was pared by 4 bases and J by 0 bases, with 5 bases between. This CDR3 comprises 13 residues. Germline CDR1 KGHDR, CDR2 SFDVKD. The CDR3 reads CATSDGYQETQYF. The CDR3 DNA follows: TGTGCCACCAGTGACGGGTACCAAGAGACCCAGTACTTC.

Here the CDR3 reads CASGPAPGDYGYTF. DNA of the CDR3: TGTGCCAGCGGCCCCGCCCCCGGGGACTATGGCTACACCTTC. The chain links TRBV7-6 to TRBJ1-2, with D uncertain. The germline V gene encodes CDR1 SGHVS and CDR2 FNYEAQ. The CDR3 runs 14 residues. The V and J ends lost 8 bases and 3 bases respectively, with 16 bases between them.

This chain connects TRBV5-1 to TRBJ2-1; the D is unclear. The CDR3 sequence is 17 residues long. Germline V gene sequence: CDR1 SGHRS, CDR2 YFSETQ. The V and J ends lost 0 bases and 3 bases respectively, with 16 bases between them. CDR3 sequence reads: CASSLGAQKLLYNEQFF. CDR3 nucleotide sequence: TGCGCCAGCAGCTTGGGGGCACAGAAGCTCCTCTACAATGAGCAGTTCTTC.

CDR3 sequence (DNA): TGTGCCAGCAGTTCACAGGGGGCGAACACCGGGGAGCTGTTTTTT. Its protein product is CASSSQGANTGELFF. The chain couples TRBV7-9 to TRBJ2-2, with TRBD1 matching over 8 bases. Germline loops: CDR1 SEHNR, CDR2 FQNEAQ (reference sequence). Trimming took 6 bases from V and 0 from J; bases not matched to a gene: 3. This CDR3 is 15 amino acids long.

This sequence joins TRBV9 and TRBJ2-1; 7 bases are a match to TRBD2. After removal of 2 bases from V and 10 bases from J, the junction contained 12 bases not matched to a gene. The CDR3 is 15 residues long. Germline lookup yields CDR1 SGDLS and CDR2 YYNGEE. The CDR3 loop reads CASSVDGLGPSEQFF. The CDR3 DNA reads TGTGCCAGCAGCGTCGACGGACTAGGACCCTCCGAGCAGTTCTTC.

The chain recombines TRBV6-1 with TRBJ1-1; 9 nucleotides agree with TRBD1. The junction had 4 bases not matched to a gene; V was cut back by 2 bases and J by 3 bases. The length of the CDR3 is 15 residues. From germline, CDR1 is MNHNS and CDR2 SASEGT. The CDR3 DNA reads TGTGCCAGCAGTGAACACAGGGGGCCTCACACTGAAGCTTTCTTT. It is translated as CASSEHRGPHTEAFF.

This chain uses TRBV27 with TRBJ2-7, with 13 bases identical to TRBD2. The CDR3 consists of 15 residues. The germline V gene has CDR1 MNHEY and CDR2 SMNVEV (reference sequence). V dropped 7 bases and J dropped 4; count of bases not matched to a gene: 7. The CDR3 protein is CASKGLAGALYEQYF. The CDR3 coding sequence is TGTGCCAGCAAAGGACTAGCGGGAGCTTTGTACGAGCAGTACTTC.

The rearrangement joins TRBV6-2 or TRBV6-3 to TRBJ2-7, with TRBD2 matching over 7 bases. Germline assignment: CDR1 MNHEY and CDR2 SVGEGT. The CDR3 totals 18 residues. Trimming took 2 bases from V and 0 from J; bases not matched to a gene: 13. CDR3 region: CASSYGRDPRRFSYEQYF. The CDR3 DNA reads TGTGCCAGCAGTTACGGGAGGGACCCAAGGCGGTTCTCCTACGAGCAGTACTTC.

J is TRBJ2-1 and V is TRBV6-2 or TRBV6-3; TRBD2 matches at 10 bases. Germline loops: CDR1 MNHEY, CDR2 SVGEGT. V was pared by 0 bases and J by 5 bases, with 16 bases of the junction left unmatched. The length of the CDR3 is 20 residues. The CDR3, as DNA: TGTGCCAGCAGTTACTCCCCCACCCCCACTAGCGGGATAGATAACAATGAGCAGTTCTTC. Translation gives CASSYSPTPTSGIDNNEQFF.